What follows describes a single T cell receptor beta chain. Its antigen is currently unknown. The germline V gene has CDR1 LNHNV and CDR2 YYDKDF (reference sequence). The CDR3 has 14 residues. V shed 0 bases and J shed 1 base, with 7 bases lying between them. The data belong to a study of blood T cells in healthy people across ages. The study's findings and limits: TCR beta diversity per million T cells fell roughly linearly with age.

Caucasian, healthy and from Russia, the donors were aged between about 6 and 90. Every sample had a minimum of 6.5 million PBMCs isolated. Through a sample-barcoded 5' primer and a J-beta primer mix, a second PCR was run for about 6 to 11 cycles. Each CDR3 protein is one row after TCRdb ran MiXCR on the 5' RACE reads. This sample has over 1,200,000 distinct CDR3 sequences; approximately 59% occur once, and the top ten carry 6.5% to 8.5%. The receptor comes from a man in his late teens or twenties in good health. This rearrangement joins TRBV15 to TRBJ2-7; D call uncertain. The source material was blood. CDR3 amino acids: CATSRDRVSYEQYF. CDR3 coding DNA: TGTGCCACCAGCAGAGATCGGGTTTCCTACGAGCAGTACTTC.